This TCR beta chain was documented in a study of blood T cell repertoires in COVID-19. Study as a whole: Sources were T cells, B-cell-depleted T cells, or PBMCs; the material itself was cDNA or gDNA.

Libraries were prepared by immunoSEQ multiplex PCR; TCRdb keeps only in-frame clonotypes and omits some of them. The sample lists roughly 350,000 clones, about 90% occurring once. The CDR3 is made up of 20 amino acids. CDR1 and CDR2 (germline): MDHEN, SYDVKM. V dropped 1 base and J dropped 9; count of bases not matched to a gene: 18. This clone occurred once. The source is a woman aged 25 to 39 with COVID-19, enrolled during active disease. Material: peripheral blood. The chain combines TRBV28 with TRBJ2-1, with 13 positions matching TRBD2. CDR3 in DNA: TGTGCCAGCAGTTTATATTGGACAGGAGAACTAGCGGGAGGGTACGGTGAGCAGTTCTTC. This codes for CASSLYWTGELAGGYGEQFF.